This T cell receptor beta chain comes out of a study of CD8 T cells in ankylosing spondylitis. Study-level findings and limits: The disease-linked clones had a CD8+ phenotype and low blood frequencies. Characteristic, it appeared, of ankylosing spondylitis blood was a TCR beta motif of about eight highly homologous variants.

Libraries for TCR beta were made by quantitative 5'-RACE with molecular barcodes. Each CDR3 protein gets one entry after TCRdb re-called the 5' RACE reads with MiXCR. Here the sample spans approximately 210,000 distinct CDR3 sequences, 10% to 15% being singletons. The junction had 8 bases not matched to a gene; V was cut back by 3 bases and J by 1 base. CDR1 is LGHNA and CDR2 is YNFKEQ in the germline V gene. The CDR3 is 17 amino acids. As for this clonotype: What it binds is not known.

Input material: blood, either unsorted or a sorted T cell fraction (not recorded which). The source of this sequence is a male donor with ankylosing spondylitis or in good health (not recorded which). This rearrangement joins TRBV4-2 to TRBJ2-1; 8 bases match TRBD2. DNA of the CDR3: TGTGCCAGCAGCCAGCCACGACAGCGGGGGTCCTACAATGAGCAGTTCTTC. It is translated as CASSQPRQRGSYNEQFF.